This T cell receptor beta chain was identified during a study of blood T cells in healthy people across ages. The overall study: Capturing about one barcoded beta molecule per two T cells was achieved by template switching.

It was with a sample-barcoded 5' primer and a J-beta primer mix that a second PCR of about 7 to 12 cycles was run. Every cDNA was tagged by a template-switch adaptor with 12 random nucleotides. TCRdb analysed the 5' RACE reads with MiXCR anew, one entry per CDR3 protein. Of hundreds of thousands of distinct CDR3 sequences listed, about 56% are singletons. Trimming cost V 3 bases and J 2 bases, with 8 bases left between them. Germline loops: CDR1 MNHEY, CDR2 SMNVEV (reference sequence). The CDR3 loop spans 13 amino acids. In this sample, this clonotype turned up a few times. The receptor was isolated from a man aged 40-55 years in good health. The source material was blood. The chain joins TRBV27 to TRBJ2-7; D is possibly TRBD2 (5 bases). CDR3 region: CASSFYGAYEQYF. The DNA for the CDR3 is TGTGCCAGCAGTTTTTACGGGGCCTACGAGCAGTACTTC.